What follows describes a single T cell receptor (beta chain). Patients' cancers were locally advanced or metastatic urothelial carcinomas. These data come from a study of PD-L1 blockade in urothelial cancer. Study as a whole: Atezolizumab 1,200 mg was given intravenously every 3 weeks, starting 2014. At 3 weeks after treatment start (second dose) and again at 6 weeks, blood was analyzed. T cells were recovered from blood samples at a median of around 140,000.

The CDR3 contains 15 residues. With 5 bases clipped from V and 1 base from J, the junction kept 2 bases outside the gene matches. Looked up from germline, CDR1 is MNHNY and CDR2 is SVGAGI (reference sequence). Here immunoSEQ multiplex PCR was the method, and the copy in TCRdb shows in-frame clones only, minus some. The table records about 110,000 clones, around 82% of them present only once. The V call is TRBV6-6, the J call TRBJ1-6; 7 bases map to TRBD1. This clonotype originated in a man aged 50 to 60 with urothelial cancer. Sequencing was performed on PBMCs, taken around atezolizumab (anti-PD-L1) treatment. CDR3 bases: TGTGCCAGCAGTACGGACAGGTCCTATAATTCACCCCTCCACTTT. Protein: CASSTDRSYNSPLHF.